The clone carrying this T cell receptor beta chain was observed a few times. TCRdb passed the reads through MiXCR, listing each CDR3 protein once. The sample includes roughly 320,000 distinct CDR3 sequences, approximately 9.5% seen only once; the top ten take approximately 4.7%. The data derive from a study of T cell repertoires in cytomegalovirus infection. This CDR3 contains 15 residues. V was clipped by 6 bases and J by 2 bases; unmatched bases: 4. Sequenced material: PBMCs. The TCR comes from a human donor in good health (CMV status not recorded). Some clones in this sample may be carry-over from other donors' samples. J is TRBJ2-6 and V is TRBV12-3 or TRBV12-4; the match to TRBD1 covers 7 bases. The CDR3: CASRPTGAGANVLTF. The CDR3 region has the DNA TGTGCCAGCAGACCTACAGGGGCTGGGGCCAACGTCCTGACTTTC.